Shown below are 17 T cell receptor beta chains from a single sample sequenced in a study of shared clonotypes between healthy human individuals. Data came from immunoSEQ multiplex PCR; TCRdb stores just in-frame clones and leaves some out. The sample contains hundreds of thousands of clones, around 97% of which appear only once. Sequenced material: naive CD4+ T cells sorted from blood. Subset meaning: CD45RA+ positively selected. These receptors were taken from a woman in her twenties or thirties in good health.

This rearrangement joins TRBV7-2 to TRBJ2-1; 12 nucleotides align to TRBD2. There are 16 residues in the CDR3. The germline CDR1 and CDR2 sequences are SGHTA and FQGNSA. V lost 4 bases, J lost 7 bases, and 8 bases stayed unmatched. The CDR3 bases are TGTGCCAGCAGCTGGCGACTAGCGGGAGTGGGTAATGAGCAGTTCTTC. Translated: CASSWRLAGVGNEQFF.

The chain employs TRBV28 and TRBJ2-1; no clear D. CDR3 length equals 12 residues. V gave up 2 bases and J gave up 8 bases, with 7 bases separating them. CDR1 and CDR2 (germline): MDHEN, SYDVKM. The DNA of the CDR3 is TGTGCCAGCAGTTTACGCGTGGATGAGCAGTTCTTC. Translating gives CASSLRVDEQFF.

The gene calls are TRBV7-2 and TRBJ2-3; no definite D call. CDR3 size: 16 residues. Germline V gene data show CDR1 as SGHTA and CDR2 as FQGNSA. Trimming removed 0 bases from V and 2 bases from J, with 12 bases in between. In DNA form, the CDR3 reads TGTGCCAGCAGCTTAGCGGACCTTCGACCCACAGATACGCAGTATTTT. Its translation: CASSLADLRPTDTQYF.

The V gene is TRBV28, the J gene TRBJ2-5; no clear D. Germline assignment: CDR1 MDHEN and CDR2 SYDVKM. The CDR3 is 13 residues long. The V end was cut by 5 bases, the J end by 4 bases, with 11 bases between. The CDR3 nucleotides read TGTGCCAGCAGTATCCCCCCGCCAGAGACCCAGTACTTC. Its protein is CASSIPPPETQYF.

The chain links TRBV6-5 to TRBJ2-5; D is possibly TRBD1 or TRBD2 (5 bases each). There are 13 residues in the CDR3. Trimming shortened V by 8 bases and J by 5 bases, and 15 bases separated the two germline ends. The germline V gene encodes CDR1 MNHEY and CDR2 SVGAGI. The CDR3: CASAGTFRETQYF. The CDR3 DNA reads TGTGCCAGCGCTGGGACGTTCCGGGAGACCCAGTACTTC.

The V and J genes are TRBV6-5 and TRBJ1-3; no firm D call. Germline lookup yields CDR1 MNHEY and CDR2 SVGAGI. Between the trimmed V and J ends, which lost 6 bases and 2 bases, there was a span of 8 bases. The CDR3 sequence is 13 residues long. The CDR3 bases are TGTGCCAGCAGACGACGCCCTGGAAACACCATATATTTT. This gives the protein CASRRRPGNTIYF.

This chain joins TRBV28 and TRBJ1-2, with 7 positions matching TRBD1. The CDR3 totals 14 residues. Germline CDR1 is MDHEN and CDR2 is SYDVKM. The V segment lost 5 bases and the J segment 8 bases; nucleotides outside the gene matches: 11. The CDR3 sequence: CASSMIDRVSGYTF. The CDR3 region has the DNA TGTGCCAGCAGTATGATTGACAGGGTGTCCGGCTACACCTTC.

The rearrangement uses TRBV6-1 and TRBJ1-5; D perhaps matches TRBD1 (6 bases). Germline V CDR1 and CDR2: MNHNS, SASEGT. The CDR3 runs 14 residues. The V end was cut by 6 bases, the J end by 8 bases, with 17 bases between. CDR3 in DNA: TGTGCCAGCAGGCGGGACATCTCAGGCGAGCCCCAGCATTTT. This codes for CASRRDISGEPQHF.

This chain joins TRBV5-1 and TRBJ2-7; 7 positions agree with TRBD1. The germline gives CDR1 SGHRS, CDR2 YFSETQ. There are 12 residues in the CDR3. The V segment lost 5 bases and the J segment 5 bases; nucleotides outside the gene matches: 4. CDR3 nucleotides: TGCGCCAGCAGTACAGGGACAGACGAGCAGTACTTC. This encodes CASSTGTDEQYF. Looking up the rest from reference TRBV5-1 and TRBJ2-7 gives the full variable domain: KAGVTQTPRYLIKTRGQQVTLSCSPISGHRSVSWYQQTPGQGLQFLFEYFSETQRNKGNFPGRFSGRQFSNSRSEMNVSTLELGDSALYLCASSTGTDEQYFGPGTRLTVT.

The chain links TRBV27 to TRBJ2-3, with 7 bases fitting TRBD1. This CDR3 contains 15 residues. Germline CDR1 and CDR2: MNHEY and SMNVEV (reference sequence). Germline trimming cut 5 bases from V and 5 bases from J; bases unmatched to any gene: 10. The chain's CDR3 is CASSRTGLGVDTQYF. The CDR3 nucleotides read TGTGCCAGCAGTAGGACAGGCTTGGGGGTAGATACGCAGTATTTT.

The genes are TRBV30 and TRBJ2-7; 10 bases line up with TRBD1. The length of the CDR3 is 14 residues. Germline V CDR1 and CDR2: GTSNPN, SVGIG (reference sequence). V lost 0 bases, J lost 7 bases, and 6 bases stayed unmatched. CDR3 residues: CAWSVGTGAREQYF. The CDR3 DNA reads TGTGCCTGGAGTGTAGGGACAGGGGCCCGAGAGCAGTACTTC. Full variable domain (outside the CDR3, taken from reference TRBV30 and TRBJ2-7): SQTIHQWPATLVQPVGSPLSLECTVEGTSNPNLYWYRQAAGRGLQLLFYSVGIGQISSEVPQNLSASRPQDRQFILSSKKLLLSDSGFYLCAWSVGTGAREQYFGPGTRLTVT.

This chain joins TRBV6-1 and TRBJ2-1; 8 bases align to TRBD2. Germline V CDR1 and CDR2: MNHNS, SASEGT. V lost 4 bases to trimming and J lost 9 bases; unmatched junction nucleotides: 5. The CDR3 length is 13 residues. CDR3 DNA sequence: TGTGCCAGCAGTGTCACAGCGGGAGCTGAGCAGTTCTTC. It specifies CASSVTAGAEQFF.

The rearrangement links TRBV28 to TRBJ1-5; D uncertain. V dropped 7 bases and J dropped 2 bases, with 12 bases sitting between them. There are 14 residues in the CDR3. Germline V gene data show CDR1 as MDHEN and CDR2 as SYDVKM. CDR3 sequence reads: CASTSSRGNQPQHF. CDR3 bases: TGTGCCAGCACTTCTTCGCGTGGCAATCAGCCCCAGCATTTT.

CDR3 residues: CASSLGQITGELFF. The CDR3 DNA follows: TGCGCCAGCAGCTTGGGGCAGATCACCGGGGAGCTGTTTTTT. V gene TRBV5-1 combines with J gene TRBJ2-2; no reliable D call. The CDR3 consists of 14 residues. V was clipped by 0 bases and J by 4 bases, with 7 bases between them. CDR1 SGHRS and CDR2 YFSETQ come from the germline V gene.

The V and J genes are TRBV6-1 and TRBJ1-2; no definite D call. The CDR3 sequence is 12 residues long. V lost 6 bases and J lost 4, with 9 bases in between. CDR1 is MNHNS and CDR2 is SASEGT in the germline V gene. CDR3 coding DNA: TGTGCCAGCAGATACACGGGCTATGGCTACACCTTC. It codes for CASRYTGYGYTF.

The chain's CDR3 is CASSQTGTDSYEQYF. In nucleotides, the CDR3 is TGTGCCAGCTCACAGACAGGCACCGACTCCTACGAGCAGTACTTC. V and J are TRBV18 and TRBJ2-7, with D possibly matching TRBD1 (6 bases). The CDR3 contains 15 residues. The germline V and J ends were trimmed by 4 bases and 0 bases, with 13 bases remaining between them. The germline gives CDR1 KGHSH, CDR2 LQKENI.

V usage is TRBV19 and J usage is TRBJ2-7; possibly TRBD1 for D (6 bases). Germline CDR1 reads LNHDA; CDR2 reads SQIVND (reference sequence). The CDR3 length is 15 residues. The V and J ends lost 6 bases and 2 bases respectively, with 17 bases between them. CDR3 DNA: TGTGCCAGTAGGATTTTAGGGCAGGGGACCTACGAGCAGTACTTC. Protein product: CASRILGQGTYEQYF. Based on the CDR3 plus reference TRBV19 and TRBJ2-7, the full variable domain is DGGITQSPKYLFRKEGQNVTLSCEQNLNHDAMYWYRQDPGQGLRLIYYSQIVNDFQKGDIAEGYSVSREKKESFPLTVTSAQKNPTAFYLCASRILGQGTYEQYFGPGTRLTVT.